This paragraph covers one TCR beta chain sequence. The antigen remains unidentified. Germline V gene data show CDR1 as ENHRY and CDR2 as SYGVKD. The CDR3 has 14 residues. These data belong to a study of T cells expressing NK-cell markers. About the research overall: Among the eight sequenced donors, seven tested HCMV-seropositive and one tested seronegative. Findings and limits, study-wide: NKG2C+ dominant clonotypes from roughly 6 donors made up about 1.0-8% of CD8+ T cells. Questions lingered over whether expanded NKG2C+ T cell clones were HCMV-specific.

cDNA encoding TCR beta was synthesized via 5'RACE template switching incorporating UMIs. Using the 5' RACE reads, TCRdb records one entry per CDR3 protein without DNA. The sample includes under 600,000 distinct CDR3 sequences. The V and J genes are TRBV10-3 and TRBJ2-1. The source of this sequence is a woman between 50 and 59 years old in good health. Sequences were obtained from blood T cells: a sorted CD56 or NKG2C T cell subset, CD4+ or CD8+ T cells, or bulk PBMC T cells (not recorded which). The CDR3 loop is CATSQGSSYNEQFF.